Below, 15 T cell receptor beta chains from the same sample are listed, as sequenced in a study of blood T cell repertoires in COVID-19. Generated by immunoSEQ multiplex PCR, the TCRdb table keeps only in-frame clones and is missing some. The repertoire has under 70,000 clones, around 80% of them found once; the top ten carry 8.5% to 10%. The sequenced sample was peripheral blood. These receptors all come from a human donor in a cohort sampled during active COVID-19.

The V call is TRBV5-1, the J call TRBJ2-1; 9 nucleotides agree with TRBD1. V lost 4 bases to trimming and J lost 0 bases; unmatched junction nucleotides: 5. This CDR3 region has 16 residues. Germline V CDR1 and CDR2: SGHRS, YFSETQ. The CDR3 DNA sequence: TGCGCCAGCAGCCTCGGGACAGGGAGCTCCTACAATGAGCAGTTCTTC. Its protein product is CASSLGTGSSYNEQFF.

The J gene is TRBJ1-1, the V gene TRBV3-1 (or the pseudogene TRBV3-2), with TRBD1 matching 7 bases. After removal of 3 bases from V and 1 base from J, the junction contained 5 bases not matched to a gene. Germline V gene sequence: CDR1 LGHDT, CDR2 YNNKEL (reference sequence). This CDR3 has 15 amino acids. The CDR3 DNA sequence: TGTGCCAGCAGCCACCGAGGGGGCCCGAACACTGAAGCTTTCTTT. It encodes CASSHRGGPNTEAFF.

The chain recombines TRBV5-4 with TRBJ2-1; TRBD2 is a possible D gene (7 bases). V was cut by 2 bases and J by 8 bases, with 14 bases left in between. Germline CDR1 and CDR2: SGHNT and YYREEE (reference sequence). This CDR3 region has 14 residues. CDR3 residues: CASSFGGRGDEQFF. CDR3 coding DNA: TGTGCCAGCAGCTTTGGGGGCCGGGGGGATGAGCAGTTCTTC. The complete variable domain, with remaining parts taken from reference TRBV5-4 and TRBJ2-1, reads ETGVTQSPTHLIKTRGQQVTLRCSSQSGHNTVSWYQQALGQGPQFIFQYYREEENGRGNFPPRFSGLQFPNYSSELNVNALELDDSALYLCASSFGGRGDEQFFGPGTRLTVL.

As concerns this clone: Relative to the germline gene, one junction end is altered; a read error may explain this. The chain joins TRBV6-1 to TRBJ2-7, with TRBD2 matching 14 bases. The CDR3 consists of 15 residues. CDR1 MNHNS and CDR2 SASEGT come from the germline V gene. The CDR3 here is CASSEAGTSGSSDLF. The CDR3 DNA follows: TGTGCCAGCAGTGAAGCCGGGACTAGCGGGAGTTCTGACCTGTTC.

The V and J genes are TRBV6-6 and TRBJ2-7; the match to TRBD1 covers 9 bases. J gave up 7 bases and V 5 bases, and 3 bases lay outside the gene matches. The CDR3 contains 12 residues. Germline V CDR1 and CDR2: MNHNY, SVGAGI (reference sequence). The CDR3 coding sequence is TGTGCCAGCAGTCGGGACAGGGCAGAGCAGTACTTC. This encodes CASSRDRAEQYF.

This clone was found once. The rearrangement uses TRBV24-1 and TRBJ2-3; TRBD1 matches at 8 bases. Germline V gene sequence: CDR1 KGHDR, CDR2 SFDVKD. V lost 4 bases, J lost 0 bases, and 8 bases stayed unmatched. The CDR3 runs to 17 residues. The CDR3 DNA reads as TGTGCCACCAGTGAAAGGGACAGGCATGCTAGCACAGATACGCAGTATTTT. It is translated as CATSERDRHASTDTQYF.

The genes are TRBV29-1 and TRBJ2-1, with 7 bases lining up with TRBD2. The CDR3 totals 12 residues. J gave up 7 bases and V 4 bases, and 4 bases lay outside the gene matches. From germline, CDR1 is SQVTM and CDR2 ANQGSEA. CDR3 nucleotide sequence: TGCAGCGTTGGTCCGGGAGGAAATGAGCAGTTCTTC. Translated, it gives CSVGPGGNEQFF.

The chain has TRBV15 and TRBJ1-2; weak D call: TRBD1 (5 bases). The V gene's germline CDR1 is LNHNV and CDR2 YYDKDF (reference sequence). The V gene lost 5 bases and the J gene lost 0 bases, with 16 bases spanning the gap. The CDR3 has 16 residues. CDR3 nucleotide sequence: TGTGCCACCAGCGGCGCGCGGGACGGAGCTAACTATGGCTACACCTTC. Protein product: CATSGARDGANYGYTF.

The CDR3 DNA reads TGTGCCAGCAGCTTAGGACAGGGGGCGGGAGAGCAGTTCTTC. Translating it yields CASSLGQGAGEQFF. The rearrangement joins TRBV5-4 to TRBJ2-1; 11 bases are shared with TRBD1. Germline CDR1 is SGHNT and CDR2 is YYREEE (reference sequence). There are 14 residues in the CDR3. The trim removed 2 bases at V and 10 bases at J, leaving 5 bases unmatched.

The CDR3 DNA is TGTGCCAGCAGCTTAAACGGGCGGACTGCAACTAATGAAAAACTGTTTTTT. The encoded protein is CASSLNGRTATNEKLFF. V gene TRBV7-9 combines with J gene TRBJ1-4; D is uncertain. CDR1 is SEHNR, CDR2 FQNEAQ, per germline (reference sequence). The germline V and J ends were trimmed by 2 bases and 0 bases, with 13 bases remaining between them. The CDR3 spans 17 residues.

The rearrangement links TRBV4-2 to TRBJ2-7; D uncertain. The CDR3 contains 12 residues. CDR1 LGHNA and CDR2 YNFKEQ come from the germline V gene. The V end was cut by 5 bases, the J end by 5 bases, with 10 bases between. CDR3 in DNA: TGTGCCAGCAGCACATCTCGGGACGAGCAGTACTTC. Residues: CASSTSRDEQYF.

The chain joins TRBV6-2 or TRBV6-3 to TRBJ2-7; 9 bases match TRBD2. With 5 bases clipped from V and 3 bases from J, the junction kept 8 bases outside the gene matches. From germline, CDR1 is MNHEY and CDR2 SVGEGT. The CDR3 sequence is 15 residues long. This chain's CDR3 is CASSPGVAGVYEQYF. The CDR3 region has the DNA TGTGCCAGCAGTCCCGGAGTAGCGGGAGTCTACGAGCAGTACTTC.

The chain links TRBV7-2 to TRBJ2-7; 7 bases match TRBD2. The trim removed 5 bases at V and 3 bases at J, leaving 4 bases unmatched. Germline CDR1 SGHTA, CDR2 FQGNSA. The CDR3 sequence is 13 residues long. The CDR3 reads CASSTTSSYEQYF. The DNA of the CDR3 is TGTGCCAGCAGCACGACTAGCAGCTACGAGCAGTACTTC.

The rearrangement links TRBV30 to TRBJ1-5, with D perhaps matching TRBD1 (5 bases). The length of the CDR3 is 24 residues. Germline CDR1 GTSNPN, CDR2 SVGIG (reference sequence). The V end lost 1 base, the J end lost 0 bases, and 37 bases lay between the germline ends. The CDR3 sequence is CAWSAYLAGGPMSGRGDSNQPQHF. CDR3 DNA: TGTGCCTGGAGTGCGTATCTAGCGGGAGGGCCGATGAGCGGGCGGGGGGATAGCAATCAGCCCCAGCATTTT.

The table lists this clone with a few counts. The chain combines TRBV18 with TRBJ2-7; 7 positions match TRBD1. V shed 5 bases and J 7 bases; nucleotides not matched to a gene: 14. The length of the CDR3 is 15 residues. Germline V gives CDR1 KGHSH, CDR2 LQKENI. As DNA, the CDR3 is TGTGCCAGCTCAGAGGGCTCAGGGGGTTACGAAGAGCAGTACTTC. Translating it yields CASSEGSGGYEEQYF.